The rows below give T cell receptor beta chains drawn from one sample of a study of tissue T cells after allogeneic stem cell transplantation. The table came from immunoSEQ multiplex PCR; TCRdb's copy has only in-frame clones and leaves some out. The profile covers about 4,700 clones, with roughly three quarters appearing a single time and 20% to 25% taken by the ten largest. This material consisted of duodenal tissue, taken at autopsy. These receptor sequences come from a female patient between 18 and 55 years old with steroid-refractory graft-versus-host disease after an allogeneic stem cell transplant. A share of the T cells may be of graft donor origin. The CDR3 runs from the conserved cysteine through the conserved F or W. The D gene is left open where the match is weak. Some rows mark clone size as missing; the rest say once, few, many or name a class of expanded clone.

CDR3aa: CASSLGRAYGNTIYF; CDR3nt: TGTGCCAGCAGCTTAGGCAGGGCTTACGGAAACACCATATATTTT; d_gene: .; j_gene: TRBJ1-3; v_gene: TRBV7-6; abundance: .
CDR3aa: CASSLGYNEQFF; CDR3nt: TGTGCCAGCAGCTTAGGGTACAATGAGCAGTTCTTC; d_gene: .; j_gene: TRBJ2-1; v_gene: TRBV7-8; abundance: few
CDR3aa: CATSRGGKNQPQHF; CDR3nt: TGTGCCACCAGCAGAGGGGGGAAAAATCAGCCCCAGCATTTT; d_gene: .; j_gene: TRBJ1-5; v_gene: TRBV15; abundance: .
CDR3aa: CATSLTGHRYGYTF; CDR3nt: TGTGCCACTAGCCTGACGGGACACCGCTATGGCTACACCTTC; d_gene: .; j_gene: TRBJ1-2; v_gene: TRBV6-5; abundance: .
CDR3aa: CASSDSGQPYEQYF; CDR3nt: TGCGCCAGCAGTGACTCTGGACAGCCCTACGAGCAGTACTTC; d_gene: .; j_gene: TRBJ2-7; v_gene: TRBV10-1; abundance: .
CDR3aa: CASSEAGWEPLHF; CDR3nt: TGTGCCAGCAGTGAAGCAGGTTGGGAGCCCCTCCACTTT; d_gene: .; j_gene: TRBJ1-6; v_gene: TRBV6-1; abundance: once
CDR3aa: CASSFDPASFYGYTF; CDR3nt: TGTGCCAGCAGTTTCGACCCAGCCAGCTTCTATGGCTACACCTTC; d_gene: .; j_gene: TRBJ1-2; v_gene: TRBV6-5; abundance: .
CDR3aa: CASSERIRTSLGALHF; CDR3nt: TGTGCCAGCAGTGAAAGGATCAGGACGTCGCTCGGGGCCCTCCACTTT; d_gene: .; j_gene: TRBJ1-6; v_gene: TRBV2; abundance: .
CDR3aa: CASLDRDPQETQYF; CDR3nt: TGTGCCAGCTTAGACAGGGACCCCCAAGAGACCCAGTACTTC; d_gene: TRBD1; j_gene: TRBJ2-5; v_gene: TRBV2; abundance: .
CDR3aa: CASSQDNEQFF; CDR3nt: TGTGCCAGCAGCCAAGACAATGAGCAGTTCTTC; d_gene: .; j_gene: TRBJ2-1; v_gene: TRBV4-2; abundance: .
CDR3aa: CASSLNSLNYGYTF; CDR3nt: TGTGCCAGCAGCTTAAATAGTCTCAACTATGGCTACACCTTC; d_gene: .; j_gene: TRBJ1-2; v_gene: TRBV7-9; abundance: .
CDR3aa: CASSRTGEDSPLHF; CDR3nt: TGTGCCAGCAGTAGGACAGGGGAGGATTCACCCCTCCACTTT; d_gene: TRBD1; j_gene: TRBJ1-6; v_gene: TRBV6-5; abundance: once
CDR3aa: CASSFRVGGSGELFF; CDR3nt: TGCGCCAGCAGCTTCCGAGTCGGGGGCAGCGGGGAGCTGTTTTTT; d_gene: .; j_gene: TRBJ2-2; v_gene: TRBV4-1; abundance: few
CDR3aa: CASSPQVGNTGELFF; CDR3nt: TGTGCCAGCAGCCCCCAAGTCGGCAACACCGGGGAGCTGTTTTTT; d_gene: .; j_gene: TRBJ2-2; v_gene: TRBV7-2; abundance: .
CDR3aa: CASSDQRGSYEQYF; CDR3nt: TGTGCCAGCAGTGACCAGCGGGGTTCCTACGAGCAGTACTTC; d_gene: TRBD2; j_gene: TRBJ2-7; v_gene: TRBV6-1; abundance: .
CDR3aa: CASRSRTGVYEQYF; CDR3nt: TGCGCCAGCAGGTCCCGGACAGGGGTCTACGAGCAGTACTTC; d_gene: TRBD1; j_gene: TRBJ2-7; v_gene: TRBV5-1; abundance: .
CDR3aa: CASSQGSAWGEAFF; CDR3nt: TGCGCCAGCAGCCAAGGGTCGGCTTGGGGTGAAGCTTTCTTT; d_gene: .; j_gene: TRBJ1-1; v_gene: TRBV4-1; abundance: .
CDR3aa: CASSLRLTVNEQFF; CDR3nt: TGTGCCAGCAGCTTACGGCTAACCGTGAATGAGCAGTTCTTC; d_gene: .; j_gene: TRBJ2-1; v_gene: TRBV7-8; abundance: .
CDR3aa: CASSHGRSSYEQYF; CDR3nt: TGTGCCAGCAGCCACGGCAGGAGCTCCTACGAGCAGTACTTC; d_gene: .; j_gene: TRBJ2-7; v_gene: TRBV27; abundance: few
CDR3aa: CASSFRTGSSYEQYF; CDR3nt: TGTGCCAGCAGCTTCAGGACAGGGTCTTCCTACGAGCAGTACTTC; d_gene: TRBD1; j_gene: TRBJ2-7; v_gene: TRBV7-9; abundance: .
CDR3aa: CSAGDRGRSGELFF; CDR3nt: TGCAGCGCTGGGGACAGGGGGCGGTCCGGGGAGCTGTTTTTT; d_gene: TRBD1; j_gene: TRBJ2-2; v_gene: TRBV29-1; abundance: .
CDR3aa: CASPDRSGNTIYF; CDR3nt: TGTGCCAGCCCCGACAGATCTGGAAACACCATATATTTT; d_gene: .; j_gene: TRBJ1-3; v_gene: TRBV2; abundance: .
CDR3aa: CASSLPTGLNTEAFF; CDR3nt: TGTGCCAGCAGCCTCCCGACAGGATTGAACACTGAAGCTTTCTTT; d_gene: .; j_gene: TRBJ1-1; v_gene: TRBV7-9; abundance: .
CDR3aa: CSVGQFANTGELFF; CDR3nt: TGCAGCGTAGGACAGTTCGCGAACACCGGGGAGCTGTTTTTT; d_gene: .; j_gene: TRBJ2-2; v_gene: TRBV29-1; abundance: .
CDR3aa: CASSLTQPSDQYF; CDR3nt: TGTGCCAGCAGCTTAACACAGCCTTCAGACCAGTACTTC; d_gene: .; j_gene: TRBJ2-5; v_gene: TRBV7-6; abundance: .
CDR3aa: CASSRTGGYQPQHF; CDR3nt: TGTGCCAGCAGCCGGACAGGAGGGTATCAGCCCCAGCATTTT; d_gene: TRBD1; j_gene: TRBJ1-5; v_gene: TRBV6-5; abundance: hyperexpanded
CDR3aa: CASSSRQGMNYGYTF; CDR3nt: TGCGCCAGCAGCAGTCGACAGGGAATGAACTATGGCTACACCTTC; d_gene: TRBD1; j_gene: TRBJ1-2; v_gene: TRBV5-1; abundance: .
CDR3aa: CASSLGPQGINTEAFF; CDR3nt: TGCGCCAGCAGCTTGGGACCCCAGGGGATCAACACTGAAGCTTTCTTT; d_gene: .; j_gene: TRBJ1-1; v_gene: TRBV5-1; abundance: .
CDR3aa: CASSSGLALSFQHEQYF; CDR3nt: TGTGCCAGCAGCTCTGGACTAGCTCTTTCCTTTCAACACGAGCAGTACTTC; d_gene: TRBD2; j_gene: TRBJ2-7; v_gene: TRBV7-9; abundance: few
CDR3aa: CASSLLLAGTGELFF; CDR3nt: TGCGCCAGCAGCTTACTACTAGCGGGCACCGGGGAGCTGTTTTTT; d_gene: TRBD2; j_gene: TRBJ2-2; v_gene: TRBV5-1; abundance: .
CDR3aa: CASSLLGLDRYGYTF; CDR3nt: TGTGCCAGCAGCTTATTGGGCCTCGACCGCTATGGCTACACCTTC; d_gene: .; j_gene: TRBJ1-2; v_gene: TRBV7-6; abundance: .
CDR3aa: CASRGGGTEAFF; CDR3nt: TGTGCCAGCAGAGGGGGGGGCACTGAAGCTTTCTTT; d_gene: .; j_gene: TRBJ1-1; v_gene: TRBV6-6; abundance: .
CDR3aa: CASSLVAGGSITQYF; CDR3nt: TGTGCCAGCAGCTTGGTAGCGGGGGGGTCCATAACGCAGTATTTT; d_gene: TRBD2; j_gene: TRBJ2-3; v_gene: TRBV5-5; abundance: .
CDR3aa: CATSDHRGKEQFF; CDR3nt: TGTGCCACCAGTGATCACAGGGGTAAGGAGCAGTTCTTC; d_gene: TRBD1; j_gene: TRBJ2-1; v_gene: TRBV24-1; abundance: .
CDR3aa: CASSQATTWTPFSTDTQYF; CDR3nt: TGTGCCAGCAGCCAAGCCACCACTTGGACGCCTTTTTCCACAGATACGCAGTATTTT; d_gene: .; j_gene: TRBJ2-3; v_gene: TRBV13; abundance: few
CDR3aa: CATSDAGTGYGYTF; CDR3nt: TGTGCCACCAGTGATGCCGGGACAGGATATGGCTACACCTTC; d_gene: TRBD1; j_gene: TRBJ1-2; v_gene: TRBV24-1; abundance: .
CDR3aa: CASSRTGVNTEAFF; CDR3nt: TGTGCCAGTAGCCGGACAGGGGTGAACACTGAAGCTTTCTTT; d_gene: TRBD1; j_gene: TRBJ1-1; v_gene: TRBV19; abundance: .
CDR3aa: CASRDGARETQYF; CDR3nt: TGTGCCAGCCGGGACGGGGCCCGAGAGACCCAGTACTTC; d_gene: .; j_gene: TRBJ2-5; v_gene: TRBV2; abundance: .
CDR3aa: CASSYSQTLYNEQFF; CDR3nt: TGTGCCAGCAGTTACTCACAGACCCTCTACAATGAGCAGTTCTTC; d_gene: .; j_gene: TRBJ2-1; v_gene: TRBV6-5; abundance: few
CDR3aa: CASSPSARNPYEQYF; CDR3nt: TGTGCCAGCAGCCCATCTGCGCGAAACCCTTACGAGCAGTACTTC; d_gene: .; j_gene: TRBJ2-7; v_gene: TRBV5-6; abundance: few
CDR3aa: CASGGGTGINEQFF; CDR3nt: TGTGCCAGTGGAGGGGGGACAGGGATCAATGAGCAGTTCTTC; d_gene: TRBD1; j_gene: TRBJ2-1; v_gene: TRBV7-9; abundance: .
CDR3aa: CASSIQGEQYF; CDR3nt: TGTGCCAGCAGTATCCAGGGCGAGCAGTACTTC; d_gene: .; j_gene: TRBJ2-7; v_gene: TRBV28; abundance: .
CDR3aa: CASSLQGSTAKNIQYF; CDR3nt: TGTGCCAGCAGCTTACAGGGGTCCACTGCCAAAAACATTCAGTACTTC; d_gene: TRBD1; j_gene: TRBJ2-4; v_gene: TRBV5-5; abundance: .
CDR3aa: CASSQGEGWGETQYF; CDR3nt: TGTGCCAGCAGCCAAGGGGAAGGCTGGGGGGAGACCCAGTACTTC; d_gene: .; j_gene: TRBJ2-5; v_gene: TRBV4-2; abundance: few
CDR3aa: CAISESLRARRREQYF; CDR3nt: TGTGCCATCAGTGAGTCCCTCCGGGCCCGCAGGCGCGAGCAGTACTTC; d_gene: .; j_gene: TRBJ2-7; v_gene: TRBV10-3; abundance: few
CDR3aa: CASSVGTSGSGEQYF; CDR3nt: TGTGCCAGCAGCGTAGGGACTAGCGGGAGCGGAGAGCAGTACTTC; d_gene: TRBD2; j_gene: TRBJ2-7; v_gene: TRBV9; abundance: once
CDR3aa: CASSRTGGRETQYF; CDR3nt: TGCGCCAGCAGCCGGACAGGGGGGAGAGAGACCCAGTACTTC; d_gene: TRBD1; j_gene: TRBJ2-5; v_gene: TRBV5-1; abundance: .
CDR3aa: CASSRTGYEQYF; CDR3nt: TGTGCCAGCAGCCGGACAGGGTACGAGCAGTACTTC; d_gene: TRBD1; j_gene: TRBJ2-7; v_gene: TRBV5-5; abundance: .
CDR3aa: CASSVPQYF; CDR3nt: TGCGCCAGCAGTGTGCCCCAGTACTTC; d_gene: .; j_gene: TRBJ2-5; v_gene: TRBV10-2; abundance: .
CDR3aa: CASSWVRDSYATNEKLFF; CDR3nt: TGCGCCAGCAGCTGGGTCCGGGACAGTTATGCAACTAATGAAAAACTGTTTTTT; d_gene: TRBD1; j_gene: TRBJ1-4; v_gene: TRBV5-1; abundance: .
CDR3aa: CASSGTVNYGYTF; CDR3nt: TGTGCCAGCAGCGGGACAGTCAACTATGGCTACACCTTC; d_gene: TRBD1; j_gene: TRBJ1-2; v_gene: TRBV7-8; abundance: few
CDR3aa: CASSLISGGGILSTDTQYF; CDR3nt: TGCGCCAGCAGCTTAATATCGGGGGGAGGAATATTAAGCACAGATACGCAGTATTTT; d_gene: TRBD2; j_gene: TRBJ2-3; v_gene: TRBV5-1; abundance: few
CDR3aa: CASSPLAGATYEQYF; CDR3nt: TGTGCCAGCAGCCCCTTAGCGGGAGCCACCTACGAGCAGTACTTC; d_gene: TRBD2; j_gene: TRBJ2-7; v_gene: TRBV7-9; abundance: .